These 10 T cell receptor beta chains share one sample of origin, sequenced in a study of blood T cells in healthy people across ages. A second PCR, run for roughly 7 to 12 cycles, used a sample-barcoded 5' primer plus a J-beta primer mix. TCRdb processed the 5' RACE reads anew with MiXCR; each CDR3 protein has one entry. Counted here are about 640,000 distinct CDR3 sequences, 25% to 30% occurring once; the ten biggest clones make up less than 20%. The source material was blood. Receptors were obtained from a woman older than 75 in good health.

This clonotype was seen a handful of times. V usage is TRBV6-1 and J usage is TRBJ1-1; TRBD1 might be the D (6 bases). Germline V lookup: CDR1 MNHNS, CDR2 SASEGT. V was shortened by 2 bases and J by 2 bases, with 12 bases between the two germline ends. This CDR3 has 15 amino acids. The CDR3 region has the DNA TGTGCCAGCAGTGAATCCAGGGGATACAACACTGAAGCTTTCTTT. Protein sequence: CASSESRGYNTEAFF.

This clonotype showed up just a few times. With a much larger clone just one base away, this may be a read error. The chain is built from TRBV10-3 and TRBJ2-5; 9 bases are a match to TRBD1. Trimming removed 0 bases from V and 11 bases from J; junction bases left unmatched: 10. Germline CDR1 reads ENHRY; CDR2 reads SYGVKD. The CDR3 contains 15 residues. CDR3 nucleotides: TGTGCCATCAGTGAGTCACAGGGGGCGAATGATGAGCAGTACTTC. Its translation is CAISESQGANDEQYF.

At least ten counts were recorded for this clonotype. This chain connects TRBV5-6 to TRBJ2-1; no firm D call. Trimming removed 0 bases at V and 3 bases at J, with 7 bases between. The CDR3 consists of 14 residues. Per the germline V gene, CDR1 is SGHDT and CDR2 is YYEEEE. CDR3 in DNA: TGTGCCAGCAGCTTGGTACGGCACTACAATGAGCAGTTCTTC. This sequence encodes CASSLVRHYNEQFF.

This clonotype was observed a handful of times. The rearrangement uses TRBV3-1 and TRBJ2-2; D is perhaps TRBD2 (6 bases). The V gene lost 6 bases and the J gene lost 4 bases, with 15 bases spanning the gap. Germline CDR1 and CDR2: LGHDT and YNNKEL (reference sequence). This CDR3 is 15 amino acids long. The CDR3 coding sequence is TGTGCCAGCAGTTCGGGCGGGGAATTCACCGGGGAGCTGTTTTTT. Translating gives CASSSGGEFTGELFF.

Only a few counts were recorded for this clonotype. The chain employs TRBV6-2 or TRBV6-3 and TRBJ2-3; 7 nucleotides align to TRBD1. J gave up 3 bases and V 2 bases, and 8 bases lay outside the gene matches. Germline V gene sequence: CDR1 MNHEY, CDR2 SVGEGT. CDR3 length: 16 amino acids. The CDR3, as DNA: TGTGCCAGCAGTTACGTGACAGGGAGAGGGACAGATACGCAGTATTTT. It encodes CASSYVTGRGTDTQYF.

This clonotype was seen a few times. V is TRBV29-1 and J is TRBJ1-1; TRBD1 matches at 11 bases. The CDR3 spans 13 residues. The junction had 9 bases not matched to a gene; V was cut back by 2 bases and J by 13 bases. Germline assignment: CDR1 SQVTM and CDR2 ANQGSEA. The CDR3 DNA sequence: TGCAGCGTTGAATCCGGGACAGGGGGGAACGATTTCTTT. The encoded protein is CSVESGTGGNDFF. Looking up the rest from reference TRBV29-1 and TRBJ1-1 gives the full variable domain: SAVISQKPSRDICQRGTSLTIQCQVDSQVTMMFWYRQQPGQSLTLIATANQGSEATYESGFVIDKFPISRPNLTFSTLTVSNMSPEDSSIYLCSVESGTGGNDFFGQGTRLTVV.

This clonotype occurred a few times. Possible read error: a much larger clone is one base away. The chain carries TRBV5-1 and TRBJ2-3; D not certain. Looked up from germline, CDR1 is SGHRS and CDR2 is YFSETQ. CDR3 length: 14 residues. Trimming shortened V by 3 bases and J by 3 bases, and 11 bases separated the two germline ends. CDR3 amino acids: CASSWAVGTDTQYF. In nucleotides, the CDR3 is TGCGCCAGCAGCTGGGCCGTTGGGACAGATACGCAGTATTTT.

Concerning this clonotype itself: A much larger clone lies a single base off, so this may be a read error. The genes are TRBV7-2 and TRBJ1-2; D not resolved. The CDR3 totals 11 residues. Germline CDR1 SGHTA, CDR2 FQGNSA. The CDR3 coding sequence is TGTGCCAGCACCCTCCGAACTGGCTGCACCTTC. Translated: CASTLRTGCTF. Using reference TRBV7-2 and TRBJ1-2 for the parts outside the CDR3, the full variable domain is GAGVSQSPSNKVTEKGKDVELRCDPISGHTALYWYRQSLGQGLEFLIYFQGNSAPDKSGLPSDRFSAERTGGSVSTLTIQRTQQEDSAVYLCASTLRTGCTFGSGTRLTVV.

With respect to this clonotype: A read error may explain this, as a much larger clone is one base away. The V and J genes are TRBV15 and TRBJ1-5; weak D call: TRBD1 (6 bases). The germline gives CDR1 LNHNV, CDR2 YYDKDF (reference sequence). The CDR3 is made up of 14 amino acids. In DNA form, the CDR3 reads TGTGCCTCCAGCAGAGGAGGGGGAATTCAGCCCCAGCATTTT. This encodes CASSRGGGIQPQHF.

About this clonotype: This may stem from a read error, because a much larger clone lies one nucleotide away. The CDR3 end shows no conserved phenylalanine or tryptophan, and so a read error is likely. The rearrangement links TRBV7-2 to TRBJ1-2; the D gene is possibly TRBD1 (6 bases). V was clipped by 4 bases and J by 6 bases, with 9 bases between them. The CDR3 totals 12 residues. Per the germline V gene, CDR1 is SGHTA and CDR2 is FQGNSA. The CDR3 spells CASSYNRDGYTL. CDR3 nucleotides: TGTGCCAGCAGCTATAACAGGGATGGCTACACCTTA.